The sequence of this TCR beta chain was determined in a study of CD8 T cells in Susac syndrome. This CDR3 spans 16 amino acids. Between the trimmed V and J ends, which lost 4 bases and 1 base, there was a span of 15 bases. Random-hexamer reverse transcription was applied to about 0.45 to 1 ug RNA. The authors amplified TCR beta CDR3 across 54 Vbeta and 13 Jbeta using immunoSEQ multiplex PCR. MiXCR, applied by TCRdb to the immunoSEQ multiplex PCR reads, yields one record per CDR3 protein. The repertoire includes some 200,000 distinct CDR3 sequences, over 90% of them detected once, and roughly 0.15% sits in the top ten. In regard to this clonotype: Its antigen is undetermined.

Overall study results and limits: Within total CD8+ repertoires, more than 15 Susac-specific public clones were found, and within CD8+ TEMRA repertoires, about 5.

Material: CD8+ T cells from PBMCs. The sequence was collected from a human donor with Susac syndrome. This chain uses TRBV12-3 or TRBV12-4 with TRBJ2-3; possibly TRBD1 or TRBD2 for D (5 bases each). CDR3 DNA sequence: TGTGCCAGCAGTTCCCCCGGGACGCTACGCACAGATACGCAGTATTTT. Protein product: CASSSPGTLRTDTQYF.